The T cell receptor beta chain under discussion was sequenced for a study of response to subunit inactivated influenza vaccine. General study findings and limits: T cells newly recruited by each seasonal influenza vaccination are few, the authors suggested.

Notes on this clonotype: Antigen specificity is unknown.

MiXCR was run by TCRdb on the RT-PCR reads, yielding one entry per CDR3 protein. The sample lists around 320,000 distinct CDR3 sequences; approximately 23% were seen once. Between the trimmed V and J ends, which lost 3 bases and 0 bases, there was a span of 12 bases. This CDR3 region has 15 residues. Germline V gene data show CDR1 as DFQATT and CDR2 as SNEGSKA (reference sequence). The specimen was PBMCs from blood, collected approximately 20 months after vaccination. This TCR derives from a man aged 45 to 75 who received an inactivated influenza vaccine. This chain links TRBV20-1 with TRBJ2-4; D unclear. The CDR3 DNA is TGCAGTGCTAGGGCCGGAACAGAAGCCAAAAACATTCAGTACTTC. It yields the protein CSARAGTEAKNIQYF.